This T cell receptor beta chain was documented in a study of cytomegalovirus exposure and HLA in healthy donors. Whole-study results and caveats: Investigators reported 150 to 200 TCR beta chains as tied to cytomegalovirus. Analysis was performed later, and it showed HLA-associated TCR beta chains to be more clonally expanded than equally common others. TCR beta sequences reportedly predicted the HLA-A and HLA-B alleles of most subjects accurately.

A word on this clone: Its specificity is not known.

PCR involved 60 Vbeta and 13 Jbeta primers. The assay was immunoSEQ multiplex PCR, and TCRdb's table has in-frame clones only and misses some. The sample lists more than 80,000 clones, around 84% occurring once. V dropped 10 bases and J dropped 4 bases, with 14 bases sitting between them. There are 12 residues in the CDR3. CDR1 is SGHTS and CDR2 is YDEGEE in the germline V gene. Samples came from healthy bone marrow donors. The sequencing sample was made of PBMCs. J is TRBJ1-2 and V is TRBV5-8; D uncertain. This receptor was obtained from a woman aged 40 to 50 in good health and CMV-seropositive. The CDR3 loop reads CASSTQSYGYTF. In DNA, the CDR3 is TGTGCCTCCAGTACCCAGTCCTATGGCTACACCTTC.